Presented here are 3 T cell receptor beta chains from one specimen sequenced in a study of OX40 agonist ivuxolimab in advanced cancers. Sequencing used immunoSEQ multiplex PCR; TCRdb keeps in-frame clones, though not all of them. The sample lists 55,000 to 90,000 clones, more than 75% seen once, with 0.42% in the top ten. The starting material was CD4+ or CD8+ T cells sorted from blood, obtained in a trial of the OX40 agonist ivuxolimab. These receptors all come from an adult with an advanced solid tumor such as melanoma, head and neck, liver or kidney cancer.

The chain's CDR3 is CASGTSNTGELFF. The DNA for the CDR3 is TGCGCCAGCGGAACTAGCAACACCGGGGAGCTGTTTTTT. V usage is TRBV10-1 and J usage is TRBJ2-2, with a weak D call TRBD2 (6 bases). V was pared by 8 bases and J by 2 bases, with 9 bases between. The germline gives CDR1 WNHNN, CDR2 SYGVQD (reference sequence). The CDR3 covers 13 residues.

This rearrangement joins TRBV18 to TRBJ1-1; D unresolved. CDR1 is KGHSH and CDR2 is LQKENI in the germline V gene. The CDR3 totals 13 residues. The V and J ends lost 5 bases and 0 bases respectively, with 7 bases between them. Written as DNA, the CDR3 is TGTGCCAGCTCAGAAGGGCTGAACACTGAAGCTTTCTTT. Its protein is CASSEGLNTEAFF. Full variable domain (rest looked up from reference TRBV18 and TRBJ1-1): NAGVMQNPRHLVRRRGQEARLRCSPMKGHSHVYWYRQLPEEGLKFMVYLQKENIIDESGMPKERFSAEFPKEGPSILRIQQVVRGDSAAYFCASSEGLNTEAFFGQGTRLTVV.

CDR3 coding DNA: TGTGCCAGCAGTTCGAGGACCGCGTACCAAGAGACCCAGTACTTC. Its translation: CASSSRTAYQETQYF. V is TRBV28 and J is TRBJ2-5; no clear D. Germline CDR1 reads MDHEN; CDR2 reads SYDVKM. This CDR3 comprises 15 residues. Between the trimmed V and J ends, which lost 4 bases and 0 bases, there was a span of 12 bases.